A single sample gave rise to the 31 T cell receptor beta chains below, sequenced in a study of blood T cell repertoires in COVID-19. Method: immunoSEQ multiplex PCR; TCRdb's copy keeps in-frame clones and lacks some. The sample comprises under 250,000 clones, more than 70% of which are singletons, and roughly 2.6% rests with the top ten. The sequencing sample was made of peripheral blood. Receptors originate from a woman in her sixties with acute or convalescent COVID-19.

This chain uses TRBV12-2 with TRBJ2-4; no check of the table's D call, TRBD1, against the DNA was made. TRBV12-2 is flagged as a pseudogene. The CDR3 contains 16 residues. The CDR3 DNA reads TGTGCAAGTCACCCTGTCGACAGGGAGACCAAAAACATTCAGTACTTC. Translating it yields CASHPVDRETKNIQYF.

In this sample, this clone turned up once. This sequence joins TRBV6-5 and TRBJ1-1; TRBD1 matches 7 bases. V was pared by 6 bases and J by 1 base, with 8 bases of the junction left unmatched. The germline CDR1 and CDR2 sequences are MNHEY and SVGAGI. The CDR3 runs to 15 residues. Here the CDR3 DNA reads TGTGCCAGCAGGAAAGACGAGGGGGCGAACACTGAAGCTTTCTTT. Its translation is CASRKDEGANTEAFF.

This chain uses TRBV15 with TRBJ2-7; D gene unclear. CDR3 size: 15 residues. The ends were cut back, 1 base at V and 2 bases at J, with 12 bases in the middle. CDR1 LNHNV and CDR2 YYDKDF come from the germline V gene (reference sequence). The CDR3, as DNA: TGTGCCACCAGCAGAGGCGGTACTTTACCCTACGAGCAGTACTTC. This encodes CATSRGGTLPYEQYF. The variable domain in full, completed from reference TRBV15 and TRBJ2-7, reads DAMVIQNPRYQVTQFGKPVTLSCSQTLNHNVMYWYQQKSSQAPKLLFHYYDKDFNNEADTPDNFQSRRPNTSFCFLDIRSPGLGDTAMYLCATSRGGTLPYEQYFGPGTRLTVT.

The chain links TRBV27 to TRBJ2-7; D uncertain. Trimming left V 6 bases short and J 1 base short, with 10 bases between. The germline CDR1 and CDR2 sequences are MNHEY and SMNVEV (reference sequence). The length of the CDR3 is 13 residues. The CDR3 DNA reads TGTGCCAGCAGACCGACGGGTTCCTACGAGCAGTACTTC. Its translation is CASRPTGSYEQYF.

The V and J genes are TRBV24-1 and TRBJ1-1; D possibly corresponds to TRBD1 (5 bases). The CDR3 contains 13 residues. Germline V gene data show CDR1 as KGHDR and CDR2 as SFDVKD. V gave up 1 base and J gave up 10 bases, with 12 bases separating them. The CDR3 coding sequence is TGTGCCACCAGTGATTTAGCGGGGCGGGGAGCTTTCTTT. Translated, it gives CATSDLAGRGAFF.

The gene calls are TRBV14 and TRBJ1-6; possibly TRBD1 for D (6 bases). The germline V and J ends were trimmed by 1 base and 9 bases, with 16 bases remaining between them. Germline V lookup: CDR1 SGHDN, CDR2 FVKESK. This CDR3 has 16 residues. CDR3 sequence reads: CASSQGLSSRGSPLHF. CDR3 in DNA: TGTGCCAGCAGCCAAGGCCTGAGTTCCAGGGGTTCACCCCTCCACTTT. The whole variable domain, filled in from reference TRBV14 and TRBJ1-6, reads EAGVTQFPSHSVIEKGQTVTLRCDPISGHDNLYWYRRVMGKEIKFLLHFVKESKQDESGMPNNRFLAERTGGTYSTLKVQPAELEDSGVYFCASSQGLSSRGSPLHFGNGTRLTVT.

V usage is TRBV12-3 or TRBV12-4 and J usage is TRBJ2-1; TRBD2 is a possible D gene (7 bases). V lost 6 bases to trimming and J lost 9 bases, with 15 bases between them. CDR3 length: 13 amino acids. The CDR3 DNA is TGTGCCAGCAGCCCGGGGGGCCAAGGTGAGCAGTTCTTC. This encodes CASSPGGQGEQFF.

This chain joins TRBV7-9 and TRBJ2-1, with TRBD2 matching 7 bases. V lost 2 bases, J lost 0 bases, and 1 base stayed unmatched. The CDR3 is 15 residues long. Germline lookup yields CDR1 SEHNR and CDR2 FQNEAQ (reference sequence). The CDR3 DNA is TGTGCCAGCAGCTTACTAGCGGTCTCCTACAATGAGCAGTTCTTC. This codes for CASSLLAVSYNEQFF.

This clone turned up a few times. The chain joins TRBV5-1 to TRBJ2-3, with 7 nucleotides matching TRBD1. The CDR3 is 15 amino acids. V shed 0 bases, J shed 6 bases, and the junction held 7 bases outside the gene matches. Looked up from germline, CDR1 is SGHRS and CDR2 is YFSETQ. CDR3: CASSLGDRNLDTQYF. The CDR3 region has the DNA TGCGCCAGCAGCTTGGGGGACAGAAATTTGGATACGCAGTATTTT.

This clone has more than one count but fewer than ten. CDR3 coding DNA: TGTGCCAGCCTCGGGTCCCATACCTATGGCTACACCTTC. Protein sequence: CASLGSHTYGYTF. This chain joins TRBV3-1 (or the pseudogene TRBV3-2) and TRBJ1-2; D not resolved. This CDR3 is built from 13 residues. The V and J ends lost 8 bases and 4 bases respectively, with 14 bases between them. Germline V gene sequence: CDR1 LGHDT, CDR2 YNNKEL (reference sequence).

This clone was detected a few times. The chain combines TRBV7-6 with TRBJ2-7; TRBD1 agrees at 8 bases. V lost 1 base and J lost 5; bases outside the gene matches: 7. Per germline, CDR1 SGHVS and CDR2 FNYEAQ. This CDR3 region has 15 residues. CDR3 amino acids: CASSLVAQGANEQYF. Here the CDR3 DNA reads TGTGCCAGCAGCTTAGTCGCCCAGGGGGCCAACGAGCAGTACTTC.

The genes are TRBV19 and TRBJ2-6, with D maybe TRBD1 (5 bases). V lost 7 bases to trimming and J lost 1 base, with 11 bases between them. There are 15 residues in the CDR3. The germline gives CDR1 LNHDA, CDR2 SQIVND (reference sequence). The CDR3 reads CASKQDPSGANVLTF. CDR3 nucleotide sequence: TGTGCCAGTAAACAGGACCCGTCTGGGGCCAACGTCCTGACTTTC.

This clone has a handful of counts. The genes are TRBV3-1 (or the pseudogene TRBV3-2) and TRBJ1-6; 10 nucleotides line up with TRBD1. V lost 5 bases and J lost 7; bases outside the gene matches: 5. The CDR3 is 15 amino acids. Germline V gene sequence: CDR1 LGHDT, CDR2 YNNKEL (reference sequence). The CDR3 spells CASSRGTGENSPLHF. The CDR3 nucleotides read TGTGCCAGCAGCAGAGGGACAGGGGAAAATTCACCCCTCCACTTT.

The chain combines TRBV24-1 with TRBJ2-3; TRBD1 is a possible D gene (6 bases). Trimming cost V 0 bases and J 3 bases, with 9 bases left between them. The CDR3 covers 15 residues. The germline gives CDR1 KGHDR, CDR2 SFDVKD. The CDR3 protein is CATSDLNRATDTQYF. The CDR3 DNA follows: TGTGCCACCAGTGATTTGAACAGGGCGACAGATACGCAGTATTTT.

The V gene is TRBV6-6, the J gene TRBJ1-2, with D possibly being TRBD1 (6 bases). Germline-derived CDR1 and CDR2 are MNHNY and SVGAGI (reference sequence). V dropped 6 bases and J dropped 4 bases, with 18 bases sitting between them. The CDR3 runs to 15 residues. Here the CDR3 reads CASRVRGGEFYGYTF. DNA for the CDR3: TGTGCCAGCAGGGTGAGGGGGGGAGAATTCTATGGCTACACCTTC.

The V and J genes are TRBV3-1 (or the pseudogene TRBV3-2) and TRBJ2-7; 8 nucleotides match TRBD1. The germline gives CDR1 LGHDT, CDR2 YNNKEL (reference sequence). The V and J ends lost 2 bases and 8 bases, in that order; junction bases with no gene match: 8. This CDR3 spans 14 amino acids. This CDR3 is CASSQRTGWLKQYF. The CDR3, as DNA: TGTGCCAGCAGCCAAAGGACAGGGTGGCTCAAGCAGTACTTC.

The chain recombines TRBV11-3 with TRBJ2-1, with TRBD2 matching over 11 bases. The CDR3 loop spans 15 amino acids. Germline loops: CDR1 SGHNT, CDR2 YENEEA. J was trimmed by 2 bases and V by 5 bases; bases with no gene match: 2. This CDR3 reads CASSPGLAAYNEQFF. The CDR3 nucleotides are TGTGCCAGCAGCCCGGGACTAGCGGCCTACAATGAGCAGTTCTTC.

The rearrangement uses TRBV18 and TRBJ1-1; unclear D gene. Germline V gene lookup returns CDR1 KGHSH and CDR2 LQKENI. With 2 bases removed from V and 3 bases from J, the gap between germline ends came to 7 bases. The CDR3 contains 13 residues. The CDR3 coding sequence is TGTGCCAGCTCACCAGATACAGACACTGAAGCTTTCTTT. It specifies CASSPDTDTEAFF.

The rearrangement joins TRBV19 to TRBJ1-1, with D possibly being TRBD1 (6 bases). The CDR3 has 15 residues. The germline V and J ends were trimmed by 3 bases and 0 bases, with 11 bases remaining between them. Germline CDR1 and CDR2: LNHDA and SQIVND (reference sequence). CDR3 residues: CASSITGNMNTEAFF. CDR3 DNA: TGTGCCAGTAGTATTACAGGGAACATGAACACTGAAGCTTTCTTT.

Here the CDR3 DNA reads TGTGCCAGCAGGACGACAGGAAGCAATCAGCCCCAGCATTTT. Translation: CASRTTGSNQPQHF. The chain has TRBV2 and TRBJ1-5; a possible D gene is TRBD1 (6 bases). This CDR3 comprises 14 residues. The V and J ends lost 6 bases and 1 base respectively, with 10 bases between them. Germline-derived CDR1 and CDR2 are SNHLY and FYNNEI.

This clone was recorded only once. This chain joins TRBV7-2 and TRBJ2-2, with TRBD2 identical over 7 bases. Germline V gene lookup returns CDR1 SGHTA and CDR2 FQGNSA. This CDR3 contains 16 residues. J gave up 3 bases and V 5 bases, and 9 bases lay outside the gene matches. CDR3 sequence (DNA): TGTGCCAGCAGCCCACTCGCGGGAGTCGACACCGGGGAGCTGTTTTTT. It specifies CASSPLAGVDTGELFF.

CDR3 in amino acids: CASSYIPRVFQTGKGYEQYF. In nucleotides, the CDR3 is TGTGCCAGCAGTTATATTCCCCGCGTCTTCCAAACAGGGAAAGGGTACGAGCAGTACTTC. The V gene is TRBV6-9, the J gene TRBJ2-7; D might be TRBD1 (6 bases). V was clipped by 2 bases and J by 4 bases, with 30 bases between them. CDR1 MNHGY and CDR2 SVAAGI come from the germline V gene. The CDR3 runs to 20 residues.

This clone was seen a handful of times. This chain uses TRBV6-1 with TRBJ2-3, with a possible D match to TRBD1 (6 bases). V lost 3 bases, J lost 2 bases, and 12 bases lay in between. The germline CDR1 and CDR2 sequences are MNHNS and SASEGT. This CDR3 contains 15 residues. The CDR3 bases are TGTGCCAGCAGTGACGGACAGATTTACACAGATACGCAGTATTTT. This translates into CASSDGQIYTDTQYF.

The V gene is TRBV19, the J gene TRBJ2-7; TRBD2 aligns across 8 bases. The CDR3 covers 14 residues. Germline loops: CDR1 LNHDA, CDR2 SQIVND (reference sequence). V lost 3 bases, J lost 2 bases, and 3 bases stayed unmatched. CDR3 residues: CASSISGIPYEQYF. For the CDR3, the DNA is TGTGCCAGTAGTATTAGCGGGATTCCCTACGAGCAGTACTTC.

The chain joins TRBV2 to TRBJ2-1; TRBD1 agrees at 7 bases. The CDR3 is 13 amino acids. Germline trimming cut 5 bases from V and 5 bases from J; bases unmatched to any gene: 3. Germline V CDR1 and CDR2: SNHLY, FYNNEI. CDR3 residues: CASSRDRNNEQFF. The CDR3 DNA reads TGTGCCAGCAGTAGGGACAGAAACAATGAGCAGTTCTTC.

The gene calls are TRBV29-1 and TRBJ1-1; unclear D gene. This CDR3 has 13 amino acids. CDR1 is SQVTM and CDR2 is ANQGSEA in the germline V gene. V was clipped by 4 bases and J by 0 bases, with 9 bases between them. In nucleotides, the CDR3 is TGCAGCGTTGCCCCGGGGATGAACACTGAAGCTTTCTTT. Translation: CSVAPGMNTEAFF.

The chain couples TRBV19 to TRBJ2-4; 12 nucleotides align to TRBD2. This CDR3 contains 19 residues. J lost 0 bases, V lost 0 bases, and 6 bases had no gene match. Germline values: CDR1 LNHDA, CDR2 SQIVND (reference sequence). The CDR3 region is CASSIDGTSGLLAKNIQYF. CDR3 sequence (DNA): TGTGCCAGTAGTATAGACGGGACTAGCGGGTTACTAGCCAAAAACATTCAGTACTTC.

The CDR3 spells CASSHTSTYEQYF. The CDR3 DNA reads as TGTGCCAGCAGTCACACTAGCACCTACGAGCAGTACTTC. This chain uses TRBV6-6 with TRBJ2-7; D is perhaps TRBD2 (6 bases). The CDR3 totals 13 residues. Trimming removed 5 bases from V and 2 bases from J, with 10 bases in between. Germline CDR1 MNHNY, CDR2 SVGAGI (reference sequence).

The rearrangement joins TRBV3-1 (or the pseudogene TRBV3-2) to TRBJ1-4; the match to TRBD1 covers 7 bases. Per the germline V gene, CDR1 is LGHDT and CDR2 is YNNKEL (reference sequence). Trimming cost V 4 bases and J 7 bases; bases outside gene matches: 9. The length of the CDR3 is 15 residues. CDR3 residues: CASSPTTGPSEKLFF. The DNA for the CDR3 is TGTGCCAGCAGCCCCACGACAGGGCCGAGTGAAAAACTGTTTTTT.

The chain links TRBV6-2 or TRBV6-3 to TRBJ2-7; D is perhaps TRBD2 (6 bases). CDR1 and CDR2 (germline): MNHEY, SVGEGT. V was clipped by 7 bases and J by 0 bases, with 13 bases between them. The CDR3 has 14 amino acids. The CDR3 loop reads CASNPAGYSYEQYF. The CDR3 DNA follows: TGTGCCAGCAACCCTGCGGGATACTCCTACGAGCAGTACTTC.

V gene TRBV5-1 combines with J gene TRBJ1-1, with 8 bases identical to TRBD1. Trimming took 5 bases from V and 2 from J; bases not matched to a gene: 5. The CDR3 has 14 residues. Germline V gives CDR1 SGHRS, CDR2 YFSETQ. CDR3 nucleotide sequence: TGCGCCAGCAGGGTACAGGGGGTAAACACTGAAGCTTTCTTT. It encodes CASRVQGVNTEAFF.